Presented here are 11 T cell receptor beta chains from one specimen sequenced in a study of metastatic and nonmetastatic thyroid tumors. Not a single patient had been given any form of treatment at any point before undergoing thyroid surgery. With MiXCR, TCRdb called clones anew from the PCR reads. The profile shows roughly 59,000 clones, about a sixth of them singletons. The specimen sequenced was blood. The receptors here all came from a male donor with papillary thyroid cancer or a benign thyroid nodule (not recorded which). Some clones in this sample may be carry-over from other donors' samples.

This clone was seen repeatedly, ten times or more. The V gene is TRBV27, the J gene TRBJ1-1; D is unclear. Trimming took 4 bases from V and 6 from J, leaving 15 bases between them. The V gene's germline CDR1 is MNHEY and CDR2 SMNVEV (reference sequence). This CDR3 is 14 amino acids long. In nucleotides, the CDR3 is TGTGCCAGCAGTTCCTCCACCGAAATCCCTGAAGCTTTCTTT. Translated, it gives CASSSSTEIPEAFF.

The V call is TRBV30, the J call TRBJ2-7; D possibly corresponds to TRBD2 (5 bases). Looked up from germline, CDR1 is GTSNPN and CDR2 is SVGIG (reference sequence). The CDR3 runs to 14 residues. V was clipped by 0 bases and J by 2 bases, with 11 bases between them. As DNA, the CDR3 is TGTGCCTGGAGTGTACAAGGAGGAGCCTACGAGCAGTACTTC. This gives the protein CAWSVQGGAYEQYF.

The table lists this clone with many counts. This chain links TRBV4-3 with TRBJ1-4, with a tentative D call TRBD1 (6 bases). The CDR3 loop spans 17 amino acids. Germline V gene lookup returns CDR1 LGHNA and CDR2 YSLEER. Trimming cost V 0 bases and J 5 bases, with 16 bases left between them. The CDR3 protein is CASSQEVFRQGNEKLFF. The CDR3 DNA reads TGCGCCAGCAGCCAAGAAGTGTTTAGGCAGGGGAATGAAAAACTGTTTTTT.

This clone was observed at least ten times. CDR3 nucleotides: TGTGCCAGCAGCTTCCGGGACGGCGAACCCTACGAGCAGTACTTC. The encoded protein is CASSFRDGEPYEQYF. V is TRBV7-9 and J is TRBJ2-7; D might be TRBD1 or TRBD2, each matching 5 bases. The CDR3 contains 15 residues. CDR1 and CDR2 (germline): SEHNR, FQNEAQ (reference sequence). The V gene lost 3 bases and the J gene lost 2 bases, with 14 bases spanning the gap.

V and J are TRBV7-9 and TRBJ2-5, with D perhaps TRBD1 (6 bases). This CDR3 region has 17 residues. Germline loops: CDR1 SEHNR, CDR2 FQNEAQ (reference sequence). V shed 1 base and J shed 5 bases, with 20 bases lying between them. The CDR3 sequence is CASSLGGRQGMTETQYF. CDR3 in DNA: TGTGCCAGCAGCTTAGGGGGGCGGCAGGGGATGACCGAGACCCAGTACTTC.

This clone was seen at least ten times. The V and J genes are TRBV7-9 and TRBJ2-1, with TRBD1 identical over 7 bases. CDR1 is SEHNR and CDR2 is FQNEAQ in the germline V gene (reference sequence). The V gene end was trimmed by 5 bases and the J gene end by 12 bases; junction bases not matched to a gene: 10. This CDR3 spans 13 amino acids. The CDR3 sequence: CASSPMGQSLQFF. Here the CDR3 DNA reads TGTGCCAGCAGCCCAATGGGACAGTCTTTGCAGTTCTTC. Full variable domain (outside the CDR3, taken from reference TRBV7-9 and TRBJ2-1): DTGVSQNPRHKITKRGQNVTFRCDPISEHNRLYWYRQTLGQGPEFLTYFQNEAQLEKSRLLSDRFSAERPKGSFSTLEIQRTEQGDSAMYLCASSPMGQSLQFFGPGTRLTVL.

This chain links TRBV6-2 or TRBV6-3 with TRBJ2-7, with D tentatively TRBD1 (5 bases). The CDR3 extends over 18 amino acids. The germline V and J ends were trimmed by 3 bases and 3 bases, with 24 bases remaining between them. CDR1 and CDR2 from the germline V gene are MNHEY and SVGEGT. The chain's CDR3 is CASSYAPAGRQWNYEQYV. CDR3 DNA sequence: TGTGCCAGCAGTTATGCCCCTGCTGGCCGACAGTGGAACTACGAGCAGTACGTC.

This clone has at least ten counts. The chain's CDR3 is CASSLPTGGAHPEQYF. The CDR3 DNA reads TGTGCCAGCAGTTTACCCACAGGGGGCGCGCACCCCGAGCAGTACTTC. The chain uses TRBV28 and TRBJ2-7; TRBD1 aligns across 9 bases. The J segment lost 6 bases and the V segment lost 2 bases, leaving 11 bases of the junction unmatched. This CDR3 has 16 residues. Germline values: CDR1 MDHEN, CDR2 SYDVKM.

This clone was observed a few times. The chain links TRBV28 to TRBJ2-6, with 8 bases aligning to TRBD1. Germline lookup yields CDR1 MDHEN and CDR2 SYDVKM. The junction had 9 bases not matched to a gene; V was cut back by 5 bases and J by 0 bases. CDR3 length equals 18 residues. The CDR3 is CASSARTGFYSGANVLTF. The CDR3 DNA reads as TGTGCCAGCAGTGCCCGGACAGGGTTCTACTCTGGGGCCAACGTCCTGACTTTC.

There are many counts of this clone. This chain connects TRBV5-1 to TRBJ2-3; D is unresolved. Germline V gives CDR1 SGHRS, CDR2 YFSETQ. CDR3 length: 14 residues. Trimming cost V 1 base and J 2 bases, with 8 bases left between them. CDR3 sequence: CASSLRGDTDTQYF. In DNA, the CDR3 is TGCGCCAGCAGCTTGCGTGGGGACACAGATACGCAGTATTTT.

Many counts were recorded for this clone. This chain links TRBV2 with TRBJ1-1; 7 nucleotides agree with TRBD1. V lost 10 bases and J lost 0; bases outside the gene matches: 5. CDR1 is SNHLY, CDR2 FYNNEI, per germline. There are 13 residues in the CDR3. For the CDR3, the DNA is TGTGCCACAGGACAGGACATGAACACTGAAGCTTTCTTT. The encoded protein is CATGQDMNTEAFF.